This T cell receptor (beta chain) was sequenced during a study of OX40 agonist ivuxolimab in advanced cancers. About the study: Earlier anti-PD-1, anti-PD-L1 or anti-CTLA-4 therapy was permitted; roughly 42% had received some.

Assay used: immunoSEQ multiplex PCR; TCRdb lists only in-frame clones, some missing. The table lists tens of thousands of clones, 80% to 90% of them singletons. The CDR3 has 16 residues. Germline loops: CDR1 SGHTA, CDR2 FQGNSA. The V end lost 4 bases, the J end lost 3 bases, and 17 bases lay between the germline ends. The chain carries TRBV7-2 and TRBJ2-3; D is perhaps TRBD2 (5 bases). The TCR comes from an adult with an advanced solid tumor such as melanoma, head and neck, liver or kidney cancer. The source was CD4+ or CD8+ T cells sorted from blood, collected in a trial of the OX40 agonist ivuxolimab. The CDR3 coding sequence is TGTGCCAGCAGCTCTCGATCGGGGTCGGGGACAGATACGCAGTATTTT. Protein: CASSSRSGSGTDTQYF.